This T cell receptor (beta chain) was retrieved from a study of cytomegalovirus exposure and HLA in healthy donors. Overall study results and limits: Most TCR sequences were seen very rarely across donors, but some public TCRs occurred in many.

The study ran its PCR with 60 Vbeta and 13 Jbeta primers. Using immunoSEQ multiplex PCR, the repertoire was profiled, and TCRdb retains in-frame clones only, with some absent. The sample carries approximately 180,000 clones, 65% to 80% recorded once. This clone was recorded a few times. Its antigen is unidentified. Germline values: CDR1 SNHLY, CDR2 FYNNEI. The CDR3 loop spans 15 amino acids. The V end was cut by 7 bases, the J end by 0 bases, with 15 bases between. This TCR came from a middle-aged woman in good health and CMV-seronegative. Sequencing input: PBMCs. V gene TRBV2 combines with J gene TRBJ1-1, with D possibly TRBD1 on 6 matching bases. The CDR3 DNA sequence: TGTGCCAGCAACCCGCAGGGGCTAATGAACACTGAAGCTTTCTTT. Encoded protein: CASNPQGLMNTEAFF.